This TCR beta chain is from a study of shared clonotypes between healthy human individuals. Study details: Donors were a couple of women and a few men aged 18 to 49. For every donor, three CD4 naive, three CD4 memory, two CD8 naive and one CD8 memory plates were used. Study-wide results and caveats: Clonotypes shared by all four donors outscored non-shared clonotypes in generation probability. Since donors were few, the genetic and exposure-history diversity represented was limited.

Profiled with immunoSEQ multiplex PCR; TCRdb holds only in-frame clones, not every one. Here the sample spans approximately 2,200,000 clones, under 95% being singletons. Naive CD8 cells, CD45RO-negative and positively selected for CCR7, excluded terminally differentiated effector memory CD45RA+ cells. The V and J ends lost 1 base and 4 bases, in that order; junction bases with no gene match: 3. The CDR3 has 15 amino acids. Germline V gene sequence: CDR1 MNHNS, CDR2 SASEGT. As for this clone: Its cognate antigen is unknown.

The clonotype comes from a man aged 18 to 29 in good health. Some clones in this sample may be carry-over from other donors' samples. Sequenced: naive CD8+ T cells from PBMCs. The chain is built from TRBV6-1 and TRBJ2-1, with 8 nucleotides matching TRBD1. Here the CDR3 DNA reads TGTGCCAGCAGTGAAGGGGGGACAGGTTACAATGAGCAGTTCTTC. It is translated as CASSEGGTGYNEQFF.